The 26 T cell receptor beta chains given below trace back to one sample, sequenced in a study of OX40 agonist ivuxolimab in advanced cancers. TCRdb's table, derived via immunoSEQ multiplex PCR, lists solely in-frame clones and lacks some. Among 130,000 or so clones, roughly nine tenths were seen once, and the ten largest hold less than 1.1%. This specimen was CD4+ or CD8+ T cells sorted from blood, taken in a trial of the OX40 agonist ivuxolimab. The receptors here all came from an adult with an advanced solid tumor such as melanoma, head and neck, liver or kidney cancer.

The chain couples TRBV2 to TRBJ2-7; D call uncertain. V was pared by 0 bases and J by 2 bases, with 17 bases between. Looked up from germline, CDR1 is SNHLY and CDR2 is FYNNEI. CDR3 length: 17 amino acids. The CDR3 reads CASSEALSARRTYEQYF. Written as DNA, the CDR3 is TGTGCCAGCAGTGAAGCGCTCTCCGCCAGGCGAACCTACGAGCAGTACTTC.

The rearrangement links TRBV28 to TRBJ2-2, with D perhaps matching TRBD2 (5 bases). This CDR3 is 13 amino acids long. With 5 bases removed from V and 5 bases from J, the gap between germline ends came to 9 bases. Germline loops: CDR1 MDHEN, CDR2 SYDVKM. The CDR3 DNA sequence: TGTGCCAGCAGTCAAGCGGATACCGGGGAGCTGTTTTTT. Translating gives CASSQADTGELFF. Drawing the rest from reference TRBV28 and TRBJ2-2, the complete variable domain is DVKVTQSSRYLVKRTGEKVFLECVQDMDHENMFWYRQDPGLGLRLIYFSYDVKMKEKGDIPEGYSVSREKKERFSLILESASTNQTSMYLCASSQADTGELFFGEGSRLTVL.

The DNA of the CDR3 is TGTGCCAGCAGCTTATTCGATCAGCATGAGCAGTTCTTC. Amino acid sequence: CASSLFDQHEQFF. V usage is TRBV7-3 and J usage is TRBJ2-1; no reliable D call. Trimming stripped 2 bases from V and 8 bases from J, with 10 bases between. CDR1 is SGHTA, CDR2 FQGTGA, per germline. This CDR3 comprises 13 residues.

The chain is built from TRBV6-5 and TRBJ2-7; 10 bases are a match to TRBD1. Germline-derived CDR1 and CDR2 are MNHEY and SVGAGI. V shed 2 bases and J 2 bases; nucleotides not matched to a gene: 3. This CDR3 has 15 amino acids. This chain's CDR3 is CASSYGGTGAYEQYF. DNA of the CDR3: TGTGCCAGCAGTTACGGCGGGACAGGGGCCTACGAGCAGTACTTC.

Here the CDR3 DNA reads TGTGCCAGCAGCTTAGAGGGCAGGGGACAGCCCCAGCATTTT. This gives the protein CASSLEGRGQPQHF. The gene calls are TRBV11-2 and TRBJ1-5, with TRBD1 as a possible D gene (6 bases). CDR1 is SGHAT, CDR2 FQNNGV, per germline. V was cut by 0 bases and J by 7 bases, with 10 bases left in between. The CDR3 loop spans 14 amino acids.

The rearrangement uses TRBV19 and TRBJ2-7; TRBD2 matches at 13 bases. This CDR3 spans 18 amino acids. CDR1 and CDR2 (germline): LNHDA, SQIVND (reference sequence). J gave up 4 bases and V 1 base, and 10 bases lay outside the gene matches. Here the CDR3 DNA reads TGTGCCAGTAGTATAGGTCAGGGACTAGCGGGGCCACTGTACGAGCAGTACTTC. Translation gives CASSIGQGLAGPLYEQYF. Combining the CDR3 with reference TRBV19 and TRBJ2-7 gives the whole variable domain DGGITQSPKYLFRKEGQNVTLSCEQNLNHDAMYWYRQDPGQGLRLIYYSQIVNDFQKGDIAEGYSVSREKKESFPLTVTSAQKNPTAFYLCASSIGQGLAGPLYEQYFGPGTRLTVT.

The rearrangement uses TRBV7-2 and TRBJ2-5, with 10 bases fitting TRBD1. Looked up from germline, CDR1 is SGHTA and CDR2 is FQGNSA. Germline trimming cut 3 bases from V and 9 bases from J; bases unmatched to any gene: 10. This CDR3 spans 15 amino acids. This chain's CDR3 is CASSFSGTGERAQYF. The CDR3 region has the DNA TGTGCCAGCAGCTTCTCAGGGACAGGGGAAAGGGCCCAGTACTTC.

This chain connects TRBV7-2 to TRBJ1-2; unclear D gene. This CDR3 comprises 15 residues. Trimming stripped 1 base from V and 8 bases from J, with 17 bases between. Germline V gene data show CDR1 as SGHTA and CDR2 as FQGNSA. The CDR3 protein is CASSLGSTAQRGYTF. In DNA form, the CDR3 reads TGTGCCAGCAGCTTAGGATCGACGGCACAGAGAGGCTACACCTTC.

The V and J genes are TRBV10-3 and TRBJ2-3, with D uncertain. CDR1 is ENHRY and CDR2 is SYGVKD in the germline V gene. Trimming shortened V by 4 bases and J by 1 base, and 12 bases separated the two germline ends. This CDR3 is built from 15 residues. The CDR3 is CAISVQLYGTDTQYF. The CDR3, as DNA: TGTGCCATCAGTGTCCAGCTCTACGGCACAGATACGCAGTATTTT.

The chain is built from TRBV18 and TRBJ1-1; D is uncertain. CDR3 length: 16 amino acids. Trimming took 2 bases from V and 0 from J, leaving 13 bases between them. Germline V gene sequence: CDR1 KGHSH, CDR2 LQKENI. CDR3 region: CASSPSVGQMNTEAFF. The CDR3 DNA follows: TGTGCCAGCTCACCATCGGTGGGCCAGATGAACACTGAAGCTTTCTTT. The whole variable domain, filled in from reference TRBV18 and TRBJ1-1, reads NAGVMQNPRHLVRRRGQEARLRCSPMKGHSHVYWYRQLPEEGLKFMVYLQKENIIDESGMPKERFSAEFPKEGPSILRIQQVVRGDSAAYFCASSPSVGQMNTEAFFGQGTRLTVV.

The chain couples TRBV28 to TRBJ2-5; tentatively, D is TRBD2 (6 bases). V lost 7 bases, J lost 2 bases, and 17 bases lay in between. The CDR3 totals 15 residues. Germline assignment: CDR1 MDHEN and CDR2 SYDVKM. CDR3 bases: TGTGCCAGCATTGCTAGCGTAGGGGCACAAGAGACCCAGTACTTC. It yields the protein CASIASVGAQETQYF.

The chain is built from TRBV5-8 and TRBJ1-5; D is unresolved. The CDR3 totals 13 residues. Germline CDR1 reads SGHTS; CDR2 reads YDEGEE. Trimming cost V 2 bases and J 3 bases, with 6 bases left between them. CDR3 bases: TGTGCCAGCAGCTTTCTAAACAATCAGCCCCAGCATTTT. Translated, it gives CASSFLNNQPQHF.

V is TRBV5-1 and J is TRBJ2-3, with TRBD2 matching 7 bases. The CDR3 sequence is 14 residues long. Per the germline V gene, CDR1 is SGHRS and CDR2 is YFSETQ. V lost 4 bases and J lost 0; bases outside the gene matches: 2. For the CDR3, the DNA is TGCGCCAGCAGCGCGGGAGTCAGCACAGATACGCAGTATTTT. Its protein product is CASSAGVSTDTQYF.

CDR3 DNA: TGTGCCATCAGCGAGGGAGGAACCGGGACAGGGAATCAGCCCCAGCATTTT. It codes for CAISEGGTGTGNQPQHF. V gene TRBV10-3 combines with J gene TRBJ1-5, with 9 bases matching TRBD1. Germline lookup yields CDR1 ENHRY and CDR2 SYGVKD. The CDR3 has 17 amino acids. Trimming cost V 6 bases and J 4 bases; bases outside gene matches: 13.

V is TRBV7-6 and J is TRBJ2-7, with 7 bases identical to TRBD1. V was clipped by 3 bases and J by 6 bases; unmatched bases: 5. Germline V gene lookup returns CDR1 SGHVS and CDR2 FNYEAQ. The CDR3 has 13 amino acids. This chain's CDR3 is CASSLTGQGEQYF. CDR3 in DNA: TGTGCCAGCAGCTTGACAGGGCAGGGCGAGCAGTACTTC.

This clone showed up just a few times. The V call is TRBV7-3, the J call TRBJ2-1; the D is unclear. Germline-derived CDR1 and CDR2 are SGHTA and FQGTGA. V was clipped by 4 bases and J by 8 bases, with 9 bases between them. CDR3 size: 12 residues. The CDR3 region is CASSSSSDEQFF. Written as DNA, the CDR3 is TGTGCCAGCAGCTCCTCCAGCGATGAGCAGTTCTTC.

The J gene is TRBJ2-5, the V gene TRBV7-2, with D possibly being TRBD2 (5 bases). The CDR3 consists of 14 residues. Between the trimmed V and J ends, which lost 4 bases and 2 bases, there was a span of 11 bases. CDR1 SGHTA and CDR2 FQGNSA come from the germline V gene. CDR3 coding DNA: TGTGCCAGCAGCTACCAGAAGCGGCAAGAGACCCAGTACTTC. It translates to CASSYQKRQETQYF.

The chain has TRBV19 and TRBJ1-3; D not certain. Germline values: CDR1 LNHDA, CDR2 SQIVND (reference sequence). This CDR3 has 16 amino acids. Trimming shortened V by 5 bases and J by 0 bases, and 14 bases separated the two germline ends. This chain's CDR3 is CASSFGSGDSGNTIYF. In nucleotides, the CDR3 is TGTGCCAGTAGTTTCGGTTCAGGAGACTCTGGAAACACCATATATTTT.

This chain connects TRBV10-2 to TRBJ1-5; TRBD1 matches at 10 bases. Germline CDR1 is WSHSY and CDR2 is SAAADI. The CDR3 spans 17 residues. After removal of 6 bases from V and 0 bases from J, the junction contained 8 bases not matched to a gene. The CDR3 is CASSAGTGDYSNQPQHF. The CDR3 DNA sequence: TGCGCCAGCAGCGCCGGGACAGGGGATTATAGCAATCAGCCCCAGCATTTT.

This sequence joins TRBV12-5 and TRBJ1-1; a weak D match, TRBD1 (5 bases). This CDR3 comprises 15 residues. Trimming left V 6 bases short and J 1 base short, with 15 bases between. CDR1 and CDR2 (germline): LGHNT, FRNRAP. Here the CDR3 DNA reads TGTGCTAGTGGCCGTTTCCAGGGTACGAACACTGAAGCTTTCTTT. This translates into CASGRFQGTNTEAFF.

This chain joins TRBV5-6 and TRBJ2-3; D is ambiguous. V was shortened by 3 bases and J by 1 base, with 15 bases between the two germline ends. The germline gives CDR1 SGHDT, CDR2 YYEEEE. The CDR3 has 16 amino acids. CDR3 sequence reads: CASSSPGSSGTDTQYF. The CDR3 DNA is TGTGCCAGCAGCTCCCCCGGGTCCTCTGGCACAGATACGCAGTATTTT.

V and J are TRBV9 and TRBJ2-7, with D unresolved. This CDR3 region has 13 residues. Germline lookup yields CDR1 SGDLS and CDR2 YYNGEE. Between the trimmed V and J ends, which lost 3 bases and 5 bases, there was a span of 12 bases. The CDR3 DNA sequence: TGTGCCAGCAGCGCTAGTAGGGAAAACGAGCAGTACTTC. This codes for CASSASRENEQYF.

V usage is TRBV7-3 and J usage is TRBJ2-3; TRBD1 matches 11 bases. Germline V CDR1 and CDR2: SGHTA, FQGTGA. The CDR3 runs 15 residues. The J segment lost 4 bases and the V segment lost 4 bases, leaving 4 bases of the junction unmatched. For the CDR3, the DNA is TGTGCCAGCAGCTATAGGACAGGGGGCGCAGATACGCAGTATTTT. It yields the protein CASSYRTGGADTQYF.

The V and J genes are TRBV6-6 and TRBJ2-7, with 8 bases lining up with TRBD2. The germline CDR1 and CDR2 sequences are MNHNY and SVGAGI (reference sequence). With 4 bases clipped from V and 6 bases from J, the junction kept 11 bases outside the gene matches. The CDR3 has 15 amino acids. DNA for the CDR3: TGTGCCAGCAGTTGGGGCACTAGCGGCTGGGGCGAGCAGTACTTC. Its translation is CASSWGTSGWGEQYF.

The count of this clone is one. The rearrangement uses TRBV5-1 and TRBJ2-3, with 7 bases that match TRBD1. This CDR3 has 13 residues. Germline trimming cut 3 bases from V and 3 bases from J; bases unmatched to any gene: 1. CDR1 is SGHRS and CDR2 is YFSETQ in the germline V gene. CDR3 loop: CASSSGQTDTQYF. CDR3 bases: TGCGCCAGCAGCTCGGGACAGACAGATACGCAGTATTTT. The full variable domain, completed using reference TRBV5-1 and TRBJ2-3, is KAGVTQTPRYLIKTRGQQVTLSCSPISGHRSVSWYQQTPGQGLQFLFEYFSETQRNKGNFPGRFSGRQFSNSRSEMNVSTLELGDSALYLCASSSGQTDTQYFGPGTRLTVL.

The V call is TRBV14, the J call TRBJ2-7; 7 bases match TRBD1. The junction had 5 bases not matched to a gene; V was cut back by 3 bases and J by 0 bases. The CDR3 sequence is 15 residues long. From germline, CDR1 is SGHDN and CDR2 FVKESK. This chain's CDR3 is CASSHSGGPSYEQYF. Here the CDR3 DNA reads TGTGCCAGCAGCCACTCAGGGGGTCCCTCCTACGAGCAGTACTTC.